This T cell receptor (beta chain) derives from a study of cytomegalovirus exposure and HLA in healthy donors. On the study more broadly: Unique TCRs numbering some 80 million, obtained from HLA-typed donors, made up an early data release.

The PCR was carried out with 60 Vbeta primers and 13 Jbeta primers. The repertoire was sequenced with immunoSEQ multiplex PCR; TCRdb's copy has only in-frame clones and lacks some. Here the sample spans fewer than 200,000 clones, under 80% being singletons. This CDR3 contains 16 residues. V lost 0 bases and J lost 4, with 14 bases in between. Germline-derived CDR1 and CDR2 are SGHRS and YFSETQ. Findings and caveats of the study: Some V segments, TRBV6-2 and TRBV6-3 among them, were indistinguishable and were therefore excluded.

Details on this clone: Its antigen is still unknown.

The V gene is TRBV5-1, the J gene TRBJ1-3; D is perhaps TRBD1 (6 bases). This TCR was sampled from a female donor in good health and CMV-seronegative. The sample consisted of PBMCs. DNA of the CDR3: TGCGCCAGCAGCTTGGAGTTCCAGGGGAGCGGAAACACCATATATTTT. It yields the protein CASSLEFQGSGNTIYF.